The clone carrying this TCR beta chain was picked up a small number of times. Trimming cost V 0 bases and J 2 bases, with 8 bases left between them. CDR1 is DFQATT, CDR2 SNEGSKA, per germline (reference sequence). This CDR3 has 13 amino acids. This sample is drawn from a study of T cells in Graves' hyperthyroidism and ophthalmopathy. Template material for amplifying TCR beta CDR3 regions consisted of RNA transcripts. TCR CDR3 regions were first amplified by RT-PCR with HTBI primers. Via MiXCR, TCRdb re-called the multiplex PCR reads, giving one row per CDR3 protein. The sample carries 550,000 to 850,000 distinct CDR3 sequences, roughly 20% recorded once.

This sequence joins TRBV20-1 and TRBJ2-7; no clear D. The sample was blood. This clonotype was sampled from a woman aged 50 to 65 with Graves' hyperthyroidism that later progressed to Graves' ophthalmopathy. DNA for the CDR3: TGCAGTGCTAGAGATGCACAAACCTACGAGCAGTACTTC. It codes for CSARDAQTYEQYF.